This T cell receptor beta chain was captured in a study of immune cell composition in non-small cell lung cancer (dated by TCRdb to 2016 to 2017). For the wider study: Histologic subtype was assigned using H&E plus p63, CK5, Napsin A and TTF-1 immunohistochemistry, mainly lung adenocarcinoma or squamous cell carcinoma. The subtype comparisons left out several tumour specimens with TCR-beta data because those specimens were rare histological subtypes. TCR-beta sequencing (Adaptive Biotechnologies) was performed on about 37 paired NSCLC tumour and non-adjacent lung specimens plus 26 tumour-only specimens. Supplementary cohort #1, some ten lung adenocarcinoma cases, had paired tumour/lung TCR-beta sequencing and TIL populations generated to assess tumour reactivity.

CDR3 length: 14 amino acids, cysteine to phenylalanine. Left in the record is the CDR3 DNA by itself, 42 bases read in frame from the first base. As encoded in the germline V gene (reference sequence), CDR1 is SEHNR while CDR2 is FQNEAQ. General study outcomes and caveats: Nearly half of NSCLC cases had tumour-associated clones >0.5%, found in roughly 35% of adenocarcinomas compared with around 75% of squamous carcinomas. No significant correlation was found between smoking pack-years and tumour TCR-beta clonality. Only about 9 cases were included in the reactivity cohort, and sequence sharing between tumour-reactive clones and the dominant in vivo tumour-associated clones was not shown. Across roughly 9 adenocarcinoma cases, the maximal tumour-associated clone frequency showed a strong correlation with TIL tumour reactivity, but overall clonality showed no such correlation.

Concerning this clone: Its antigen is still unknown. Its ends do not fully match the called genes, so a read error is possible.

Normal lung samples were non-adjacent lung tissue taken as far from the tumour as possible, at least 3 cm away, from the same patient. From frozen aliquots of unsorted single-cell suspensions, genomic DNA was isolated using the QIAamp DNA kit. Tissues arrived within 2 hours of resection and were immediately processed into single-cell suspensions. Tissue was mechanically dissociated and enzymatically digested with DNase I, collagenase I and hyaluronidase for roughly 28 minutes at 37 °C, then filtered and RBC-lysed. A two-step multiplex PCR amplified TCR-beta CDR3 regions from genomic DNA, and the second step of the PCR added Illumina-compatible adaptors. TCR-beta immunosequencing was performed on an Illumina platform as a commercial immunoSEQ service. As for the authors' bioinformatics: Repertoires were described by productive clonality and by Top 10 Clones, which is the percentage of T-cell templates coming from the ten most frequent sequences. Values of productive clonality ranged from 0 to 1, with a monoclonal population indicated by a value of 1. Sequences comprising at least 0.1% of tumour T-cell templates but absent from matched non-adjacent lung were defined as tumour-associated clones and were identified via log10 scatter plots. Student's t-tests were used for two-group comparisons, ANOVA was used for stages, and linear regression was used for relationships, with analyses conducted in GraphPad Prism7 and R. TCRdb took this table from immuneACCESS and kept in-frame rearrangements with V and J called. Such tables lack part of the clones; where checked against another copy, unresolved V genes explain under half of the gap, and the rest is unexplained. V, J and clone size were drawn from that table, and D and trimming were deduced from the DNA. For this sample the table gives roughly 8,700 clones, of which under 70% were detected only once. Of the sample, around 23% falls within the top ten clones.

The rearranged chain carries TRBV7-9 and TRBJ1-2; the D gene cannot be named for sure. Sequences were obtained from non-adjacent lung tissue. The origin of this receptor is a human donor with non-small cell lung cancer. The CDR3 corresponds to CASSFPGDNYGHTF. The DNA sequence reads TGTGCCAGCAGCTTCCCGGGAGACAACTATGGCCACACCTTC.